The 14 T cell receptor beta chains listed next were all sequenced from one sample in a study of T cells in Graves' hyperthyroidism and ophthalmopathy. The TCR beta CDR3 regions underwent amplification using RNA transcripts as the source. HTBI primers drove first-round RT-PCR of the TCR CDR3. Each CDR3 protein gets one entry after TCRdb re-called the multiplex PCR reads with MiXCR. The data contain 600,000 to 650,000 distinct CDR3 sequences, about 17% of them seen just once; the ten biggest clones take up less than 4.5%. Source material: blood. The receptors originated from a woman aged 25-40 years with Graves' hyperthyroidism.

Many counts were recorded for this clonotype. CDR3 protein: CATSGTSGSYEQYF. The CDR3 DNA is TGTGCCACCAGTGGGACTAGCGGGAGCTACGAGCAGTACTTC. The chain combines TRBV24-1 with TRBJ2-7, with 13 positions matching TRBD2. The CDR3 is 14 residues long. V shed 5 bases, J shed 3 bases, and the junction held 0 bases outside the gene matches. Germline loops: CDR1 KGHDR, CDR2 SFDVKD.

CDR3 region: CATRGGANEKLFF. DNA for the CDR3: TGTGCCACCCGGGGGGGAGCGAATGAAAAACTGTTTTTT. This chain uses TRBV24-1 with TRBJ1-4, with D possibly matching TRBD1 (5 bases). The CDR3 has 13 residues. Deletions cut 9 bases from V and 5 bases from J, with 12 bases between. The germline V gene has CDR1 KGHDR and CDR2 SFDVKD.

In this sample, this clonotype turned up many times. The gene calls are TRBV6-5 and TRBJ2-5, with a possible D match to TRBD2 (5 bases). V was trimmed by 0 bases and J by 1 base, leaving 12 bases between them. This CDR3 is built from 16 residues. Germline CDR1 reads MNHEY; CDR2 reads SVGAGI. This chain's CDR3 is CASSYSEAISQETQYF. The CDR3, as DNA: TGTGCCAGCAGTTACTCGGAGGCGATATCCCAAGAGACCCAGTACTTC.

Concerning this clonotype: This sequence may be a read error, since a much larger clone differs from it by one base. The rearrangement uses TRBV20-1 and TRBJ2-1; 13 bases are shared with TRBD2. The CDR3 contains 14 residues. Germline values: CDR1 DFQATT, CDR2 SNEGSKA (reference sequence). V trimming: 6 bases; J trimming: 10 bases; junction bases outside the gene matches: 9. Here the CDR3 DNA reads TGCAGTGCCCACCCGGGACTAGCGGGACGGGAGCAGTTCTTC. Amino acid sequence: CSAHPGLAGREQFF.

Only a few counts were recorded for this clonotype. The rearrangement uses TRBV11-2 and TRBJ2-6; possible D gene TRBD2, 7 bases. The V gene lost 3 bases and the J gene lost 0 bases, with 21 bases spanning the gap. Per the germline V gene, CDR1 is SGHAT and CDR2 is FQNNGV. CDR3 length: 20 amino acids. CDR3 residues: CASSLGGGRGAISGANVLTF. The CDR3 nucleotides are TGTGCCAGCAGCTTGGGCGGGGGCAGGGGAGCGATCTCTGGGGCCAACGTCCTGACTTTC.

This clonotype was found once. The rearrangement links TRBV28 to TRBJ1-6; D is perhaps TRBD1 (5 bases). The CDR3 loop spans 17 amino acids. Trimming removed 7 bases at V and 1 base at J, with 17 bases between. The V gene's germline CDR1 is MDHEN and CDR2 SYDVKM. The CDR3 protein is CASTRAGSVSYNSPLHF. For the CDR3, the DNA is TGTGCCAGCACCCGGGCAGGGTCTGTTTCCTATAATTCACCCCTCCACTTT.

This clonotype was seen at least ten times. The chain is built from TRBV7-3 and TRBJ2-3; the D is unclear. The germline CDR1 and CDR2 sequences are SGHTA and FQGTGA. This CDR3 is 14 amino acids long. V was shortened by 4 bases and J by 0 bases, with 8 bases between the two germline ends. CDR3 protein: CASSSLPSTDTQYF. The CDR3 DNA reads TGTGCCAGCAGCTCCCTGCCAAGCACAGATACGCAGTATTTT.

The chain links TRBV20-1 to TRBJ2-1, with TRBD1 matching over 10 bases. V lost 6 bases, J lost 9 bases, and 8 bases stayed unmatched. Germline loops: CDR1 DFQATT, CDR2 SNEGSKA (reference sequence). CDR3 length: 13 residues. CDR3 region: CSASRQGASEQFF. DNA of the CDR3: TGCAGTGCCAGCAGACAGGGGGCGAGTGAGCAGTTCTTC.

The chain recombines TRBV5-4 with TRBJ1-1; tentatively, D is TRBD1 (5 bases). Trimming stripped 2 bases from V and 11 bases from J, with 16 bases between. Germline CDR1 is SGHNT and CDR2 is YYREEE (reference sequence). The CDR3 contains 13 residues. CDR3 nucleotide sequence: TGTGCCAGCAGCTTCAATGGCGGGGGAGGCGCTTTCTTT. Its translation: CASSFNGGGGAFF.

This clonotype was seen more than once but under ten times. The chain combines TRBV27 with TRBJ2-7; the D call may be TRBD1 or TRBD2 (5 bases each). V lost 8 bases and J 5 bases, leaving 16 bases between the germline ends. The CDR3 extends over 13 amino acids. Germline loops: CDR1 MNHEY, CDR2 SMNVEV (reference sequence). CDR3 residues: CASSSRGPHEQYF. The CDR3 DNA sequence: TGTGCCAGCTCATCAAGGGGACCCCACGAGCAGTACTTC.

This chain uses TRBV6-1 with TRBJ1-5; no clear D. Trimming shortened V by 4 bases and J by 7 bases, and 11 bases separated the two germline ends. The CDR3 runs to 13 residues. Per the germline V gene, CDR1 is MNHNS and CDR2 is SASEGT. The CDR3 DNA reads as TGTGCCAGCAGTGGCGACACGTACCAGCCCCAGCATTTT. Its protein is CASSGDTYQPQHF.

The V gene is TRBV3-1, the J gene TRBJ2-7, with 10 bases identical to TRBD2. This CDR3 contains 19 residues. Germline values: CDR1 LGHDT, CDR2 YNNKEL (reference sequence). The trim removed 0 bases at V and 7 bases at J, leaving 18 bases unmatched. The CDR3 coding sequence is TGTGCCAGCAGCCAAGAAACGAAGTGGTCTAGCGGGAGTTGGAGGGAGCAGTACTTC. Translating it yields CASSQETKWSSGSWREQYF.

This sequence joins TRBV12-3 or TRBV12-4 and TRBJ2-1; TRBD2 is a possible D gene (6 bases). V was clipped by 5 bases and J by 5 bases, with 13 bases between them. The CDR3 spans 14 residues. The CDR3 is CASSPRGANNEQFF. The CDR3 DNA reads TGTGCCAGCAGTCCTCGCGGGGCTAACAATGAGCAGTTCTTC.

In its sample, this clonotype was seen a few times. The chain has TRBV11-3 and TRBJ2-3, with D perhaps TRBD2 (6 bases). Germline values: CDR1 SGHNT, CDR2 YENEEA. This CDR3 region has 15 residues. Trimming pared 4 bases from V and 2 bases from J, leaving 13 bases between. This CDR3 is CASSSLRRDTDTQYF. DNA for the CDR3: TGTGCCAGCAGCTCACTACGGCGGGACACAGATACGCAGTATTTT.